The entry that follows covers one T cell receptor beta chain sequence. The sample is drawn from a study of blood T cell repertoires in COVID-19. The wider study: Whether acute or convalescent, the COVID-19 samples came from the United States, Italy and Spain. PBMCs, B-cell-depleted T cells, or T cells provided the cDNA or gDNA that made up the material.

This CDR3 is 15 amino acids long. Germline CDR1 SGHNT, CDR2 YYREEE (reference sequence). Trimming stripped 4 bases from V and 5 bases from J, with 18 bases between. How the authors handled the data: Cell counts per sample came from amplifying reference gene primers. Repertoires were generated with immunoSEQ multiplex PCR, while TCRdb's copy carries only in-frame clones and drops some. D and trimming come from the DNA, and the V and J calls and clone size come from that table. In the table there are approximately 120,000 clones, roughly 85% of which are singletons. The sequencing sample was made of peripheral blood. The sequence was obtained from a human donor in a cohort sampled during active COVID-19. V gene TRBV5-4 combines with J gene TRBJ1-1, with a tentative D call TRBD1 (5 bases). The DNA for the CDR3 is TGTGCCAGCAGCCAACCAAAAGGGGTCGGGACTGAAGCTTTCTTT. The encoded protein is CASSQPKGVGTEAFF.